Listed below are T cell receptor beta chains from one sample, sequenced in a study of T-cell memory formation after mild COVID-19. In TCRdb, the 5' RACE reads were re-called with MiXCR into one record per CDR3 protein. The data contain approximately 440,000 distinct CDR3 sequences, around 18% of them seen just once; the ten biggest clones take up approximately 8.4%. Source material: PBMCs or a T cell subset sorted from them (not recorded which). These TCRs come from an adult woman who had mild COVID-19 (a few samples of this study predate the infection). Cell type and time point are not known. The CDR3 runs from the conserved cysteine through the conserved F or W. Fields, in order: clone size, V gene, J gene, CDR3 length, D gene, CDR3 protein, CDR3 DNA. The D gene is left open where the match is weak. Clone size is stated in some rows and not others, as once, few, many or a class when expanded.

many,TRBV5-1,TRBJ2-1,15,TRBD1,CASSFTAGTGNEQFF,TGCGCCAGCAGCTTTACGGCCGGGACAGGGAATGAGCAGTTCTTC
NA,TRBV7-2,TRBJ1-1,17,NA,CASSPRGAGADPPEAFF,TGTGCCAGCAGCCCTCGCGGGGCAGGGGCCGATCCCCCTGAAGCTTTCTTT
NA,TRBV24-1,TRBJ1-2,16,TRBD1,CATSDPGQGARNGYTF,TGTGCCACCAGTGATCCCGGACAGGGGGCGCGAAATGGCTACACCTTC
NA,TRBV7-3,TRBJ2-1,19,TRBD2,CASSLSGSGGYFKGNEQFF,TGTGCCAGCAGCTTAAGCGGGAGCGGGGGATACTTTAAAGGCAATGAGCAGTTCTTC
few,TRBV7-2,TRBJ1-2,13,NA,CASGESVNYGYTF,TGTGCCAGCGGCGAAAGTGTCAACTATGGCTACACCTTC
NA,TRBV27,TRBJ1-2,15,TRBD1,CASSSYLQGGYGYTF,TGTGCCAGCAGTTCCTACCTACAGGGGGGCTATGGCTACACCTTC
few,TRBV20-1,TRBJ2-6,15,TRBD1,CSAHDRGSGANVLTF,TGCAGTGCACACGACAGGGGTTCAGGGGCCAACGTCCTGACTTTC
NA,TRBV30,TRBJ1-1,13,NA,CAWSEASHTEAFF,TGTGCCTGGAGTGAGGCCAGTCACACTGAAGCTTTCTTT
once,TRBV7-9,TRBJ1-5,16,NA,CASSSNRDRGNQPQHF,TGTGCCAGCAGCTCGAACAGGGATCGGGGCAATCAGCCCCAGCATTTT
few,TRBV4-2,TRBJ2-1,15,TRBD1,CASSQVTGDYNEQFF,TGTGCCAGCAGCCAAGTTACAGGGGATTACAATGAGCAGTTCTTC
NA,TRBV10-3,TRBJ2-3,14,TRBD2,CAISSGAVDNTQYF,TGTGCCATCAGTAGCGGGGCGGTTGATAATACGCAGTATTTT
many,TRBV27,TRBJ1-1,12,NA,CASSAGVTEAFF,TGTGCCAGCAGCGCAGGGGTCACTGAAGCTTTCTTT
NA,TRBV7-2,TRBJ2-2,12,NA,CASSFLTGELFF,TGTGCCAGCAGCTTTCTCACCGGGGAGCTGTTTTTT
few,TRBV15,TRBJ2-7,13,TRBD2,CATRSSGGPRQYF,TGTGCCACCAGGTCTAGCGGGGGCCCGAGGCAGTACTTC
NA,TRBV20-1,TRBJ2-5,13,TRBD2,CSVGRGVKETQYF,TGCAGTGTGGGACGGGGGGTTAAAGAGACCCAGTACTTC
NA,TRBV5-1,TRBJ1-1,16,NA,CASSGKGDVRYTEAFF,TGCGCCAGCAGCGGTAAGGGGGATGTGCGTTACACTGAAGCTTTCTTT
NA,TRBV7-8,TRBJ2-2,16,TRBD2,CASSLVGGPGTGELFF,TGTGCCAGCAGCTTAGTGGGAGGGCCCGGCACCGGGGAGCTGTTTTTT
NA,TRBV9,TRBJ1-2,14,NA,CASSVAGAGYGYTF,TGTGCCAGCAGCGTAGCGGGGGCAGGATATGGCTACACCTTC
few,TRBV6-2/TRBV6-3,TRBJ2-1,18,NA,CASSYSRLNPSSYNEQFF,TGTGCCAGCAGTTACTCGAGGTTAAACCCCAGCTCCTACAATGAGCAGTTCTTC
NA,TRBV7-2,TRBJ2-5,14,NA,CASSPGVTKETQYF,TGTGCCAGCAGCCCGGGGGTAACCAAGGAGACCCAGTACTTC
NA,TRBV28,TRBJ2-2,12,NA,CASKGYTGELFF,TGTGCCAGCAAAGGTTACACCGGGGAGCTGTTTTTT
NA,TRBV3-1,TRBJ1-2,15,TRBD1,CASSPRDRGNYGYTF,TGTGCCAGCAGCCCCCGGGACAGGGGGAACTATGGCTACACCTTC
NA,TRBV12-3/TRBV12-4,TRBJ1-1,14,NA,CASSLLEYGTEAFF,TGTGCCAGCAGTTTACTAGAATATGGGACTGAAGCTTTCTTT
few,TRBV5-1,TRBJ2-7,14,NA,CASSPGRGGYEQYF,TGCGCCAGCAGCCCCGGACGGGGCGGCTACGAGCAGTACTTC
NA,TRBV20-1,TRBJ1-5,13,NA,CSASKQGKQPQHF,TGCAGTGCTAGTAAACAGGGCAAACAGCCCCAGCATTTT